This entry lists 27 T cell receptor beta chains sequenced from one sample in a study of blood T cell repertoires in COVID-19. Assay used: immunoSEQ multiplex PCR; TCRdb lists only in-frame clones, some missing. The sample includes approximately 210,000 clones, about four fifths seen only once; the top ten take 2.5%. Sequencing input: peripheral blood. These receptors were taken from a woman in her thirties or forties with active or convalescent COVID-19.

The rearrangement uses TRBV19 and TRBJ1-1; 12 bases are shared with TRBD1. CDR3 length: 13 amino acids. Per the germline V gene, CDR1 is LNHDA and CDR2 is SQIVND (reference sequence). Losses at the gene ends were 3 bases for V and 12 bases for J; bases not matched to a gene: 5. The CDR3 sequence: CASSMGQGARSFF. The CDR3 DNA reads TGTGCCAGTAGTATGGGACAGGGGGCTCGGTCTTTCTTT.

The rearrangement uses TRBV3-1 (or the pseudogene TRBV3-2) and TRBJ1-6, with 7 nucleotides matching TRBD1. CDR3 length: 14 amino acids. V shed 4 bases and J 10 bases; nucleotides not matched to a gene: 7. Germline loops: CDR1 LGHDT, CDR2 YNNKEL (reference sequence). CDR3 DNA sequence: TGTGCCAGCAGCCCCAGACAGGGTGGATCACCCCTCCACTTT. Protein product: CASSPRQGGSPLHF.

This clone appeared a few times. Other DNA sequences in the sample encode the same CDR3. This sequence joins TRBV27 and TRBJ1-5, with 8 bases fitting TRBD1. CDR3 size: 15 residues. Per the germline V gene, CDR1 is MNHEY and CDR2 is SMNVEV (reference sequence). V was pared by 3 bases and J by 4 bases, with 5 bases of the junction left unmatched. CDR3 sequence: CASSLRTGTNQPQHF. The CDR3 DNA reads as TGTGCCAGCAGTTTGCGGACAGGGACAAATCAGCCCCAGCATTTT.

V usage is TRBV11-3 and J usage is TRBJ1-4, with TRBD1 matching over 8 bases. The CDR3 sequence is 14 residues long. Germline V lookup: CDR1 SGHNT, CDR2 YENEEA. The V gene end was trimmed by 5 bases and the J gene end by 5 bases; junction bases not matched to a gene: 4. For the CDR3, the DNA is TGTGCCAGCAGCCCTGGACAGGGAAATGAAAAACTGTTTTTT. Translated: CASSPGQGNEKLFF.

This chain links TRBV11-3 with TRBJ2-2; 7 positions agree with TRBD1. The CDR3 spans 16 residues. The germline gives CDR1 SGHNT, CDR2 YENEEA. V was clipped by 3 bases and J by 6 bases; unmatched bases: 10. CDR3 in DNA: TGTGCCAGCAGCTTTACCCGACAGGGAATGGCCGGGGAGCTGTTTTTT. This gives the protein CASSFTRQGMAGELFF.

The genes are TRBV9 and TRBJ2-1; TRBD2 is a possible D gene (5 bases). Trimming pared 4 bases from V and 4 bases from J, leaving 15 bases between. CDR1 and CDR2 (germline): SGDLS, YYNGEE. This CDR3 contains 15 residues. Here the CDR3 reads CASSPNGLVYNEQFF. The CDR3, as DNA: TGTGCCAGCAGCCCGAACGGACTCGTTTACAATGAGCAGTTCTTC.

This clone was detected only once. V and J are TRBV30 and TRBJ1-1; 7 bases line up with TRBD1. The germline gives CDR1 GTSNPN, CDR2 SVGIG (reference sequence). Trimming removed 4 bases from V and 10 bases from J; junction bases left unmatched: 9. The CDR3 is 12 residues long. CDR3 bases: TGTGCCTGGAACCTTAAAGGGGGCCGAGCTTTCTTT. Its translation is CAWNLKGGRAFF.

This clone was detected a few times. The CDR3: CASSPPGGRRKLFF. CDR3 DNA: TGTGCCAGCAGCCCCCCCGGGGGGCGCCGAAAACTGTTTTTT. The chain has TRBV3-1 (or the pseudogene TRBV3-2) and TRBJ1-4, with D possibly TRBD1 on 6 matching bases. The ends were cut back, 4 bases at V and 10 bases at J, with 16 bases in the middle. This CDR3 contains 14 residues. Germline V CDR1 and CDR2: LGHDT, YNNKEL (reference sequence).

This sequence joins TRBV7-9 and TRBJ1-5, with TRBD1 identical over 8 bases. The germline V gene encodes CDR1 SEHNR and CDR2 FQNEAQ (reference sequence). V shed 0 bases, J shed 8 bases, and the junction held 9 bases outside the gene matches. The CDR3 has 16 amino acids. CDR3: CASSLAWGTGEEPQHF. In DNA form, the CDR3 reads TGTGCCAGCAGCTTAGCGTGGGGGACAGGAGAAGAGCCCCAGCATTTT.

The V call is TRBV10-2, the J call TRBJ2-1; TRBD1 matches at 7 bases. Germline V lookup: CDR1 WSHSY, CDR2 SAAADI. This CDR3 is 18 amino acids long. The junction had 13 bases not matched to a gene; V was cut back by 5 bases and J by 0 bases. CDR3 sequence: CASSPNFPGQSSYNEQFF. The CDR3, as DNA: TGCGCCAGCAGTCCTAACTTCCCGGGACAGAGCTCCTACAATGAGCAGTTCTTC.

The chain employs TRBV9 and TRBJ2-1; 10 bases map to TRBD2. Trimming took 2 bases from V and 6 from J; bases not matched to a gene: 5. The CDR3 extends over 15 amino acids. From germline, CDR1 is SGDLS and CDR2 YYNGEE. For the CDR3, the DNA is TGTGCCAGCAGCGTGCTAGCGGGAGTAGGCAATGAGCAGTTCTTC. This sequence encodes CASSVLAGVGNEQFF. The full variable domain, its missing parts supplied by reference TRBV9 and TRBJ2-1, is DSGVTQTPKHLITATGQRVTLRCSPRSGDLSVYWYQQSLDQGLQFLIQYYNGEERAKGNILERFSAQQFPDLHSELNLSSLELGDSALYFCASSVLAGVGNEQFFGPGTRLTVL.

CDR3: CSATGAGGYTF. Here the CDR3 DNA reads TGCAGTGCTACAGGGGCCGGTGGCTACACCTTC. The chain carries TRBV20-1 and TRBJ1-2; D is perhaps TRBD1 (6 bases). The CDR3 sequence is 11 residues long. Germline V gene lookup returns CDR1 DFQATT and CDR2 SNEGSKA (reference sequence). Trimming cost V 4 bases and J 7 bases, with 10 bases left between them.

The chain couples TRBV11-2 to TRBJ2-1; tentatively, D is TRBD1 (5 bases). The length of the CDR3 is 16 residues. Trimming removed 1 base from V and 2 bases from J, with 12 bases in between. Germline CDR1 and CDR2: SGHAT and FQNNGV. CDR3 region: CASSLGTGGPYNEQFF. The CDR3 DNA reads as TGTGCCAGCAGCTTAGGTACAGGCGGCCCCTACAATGAGCAGTTCTTC.

The chain is built from TRBV7-3 and TRBJ2-5; 13 bases are shared with TRBD2. The CDR3 is 14 amino acids. J was trimmed by 5 bases and V by 5 bases; bases with no gene match: 2. Looked up from germline, CDR1 is SGHTA and CDR2 is FQGTGA. CDR3 DNA: TGTGCCAGCAGCCAGGGACTAGCGGGGGAGACCCAGTACTTC. Its protein is CASSQGLAGETQYF.

This clone has a single count. The gene calls are TRBV28 and TRBJ2-3; TRBD1 aligns across 8 bases. Germline trimming cut 10 bases from V and 0 bases from J; bases unmatched to any gene: 3. Per the germline V gene, CDR1 is MDHEN and CDR2 is SYDVKM. There are 13 residues in the CDR3. The chain's CDR3 is CATWTGSTDTQYF. The CDR3 DNA sequence: TGTGCCACCTGGACAGGGAGCACAGATACGCAGTATTTT.

The chain employs TRBV4-1 and TRBJ2-7; possible D gene TRBD2, 6 bases. From germline, CDR1 is MGHRA and CDR2 YSYEKL. The length of the CDR3 is 17 residues. The V and J ends lost 0 bases and 0 bases respectively, with 15 bases between them. Here the CDR3 reads CASSQDEVATSSYEQYF. The DNA for the CDR3 is TGCGCCAGCAGCCAAGATGAAGTGGCGACTAGCTCCTACGAGCAGTACTTC.

The rearrangement uses TRBV7-2 and TRBJ2-7; D perhaps matches TRBD1 (6 bases). Germline V lookup: CDR1 SGHTA, CDR2 FQGNSA. The CDR3 consists of 15 residues. Trimming pared 2 bases from V and 7 bases from J, leaving 18 bases between. The CDR3 loop is CASSLRGTSFGEQYF. The CDR3 region has the DNA TGTGCCAGCAGCTTAAGGGGGACCTCCTTCGGTGAGCAGTACTTC.

The chain has TRBV10-3 and TRBJ2-1; no clear D gene. Germline V gene lookup returns CDR1 ENHRY and CDR2 SYGVKD. CDR3 length: 16 amino acids. V was clipped by 2 bases and J by 0 bases, with 11 bases between them. CDR3 DNA sequence: TGTGCCATCAGTGAGGTAGTGCGTACCTCCTACAATGAGCAGTTCTTC. This sequence encodes CAISEVVRTSYNEQFF.

This clone showed up just once. V is TRBV19 and J is TRBJ1-5; TRBD1 aligns across 8 bases. The CDR3 sequence is 16 residues long. Germline V lookup: CDR1 LNHDA, CDR2 SQIVND (reference sequence). The V segment lost 4 bases and the J segment 2 bases; nucleotides outside the gene matches: 7. The CDR3 sequence is CASSTLDREGNQPQHF. Here the CDR3 DNA reads TGTGCCAGTAGTACCCTGGACAGGGAGGGCAATCAGCCCCAGCATTTT.

The chain uses TRBV7-2 and TRBJ1-5; 8 positions agree with TRBD1. With 1 base clipped from V and 2 bases from J, the junction kept 1 base outside the gene matches. This CDR3 comprises 15 residues. Germline CDR1 reads SGHTA; CDR2 reads FQGNSA. CDR3 residues: CASSLGTGRNQPQHF. CDR3 coding DNA: TGTGCCAGCAGCTTAGGGACAGGGCGCAATCAGCCCCAGCATTTT.

The rearrangement uses TRBV5-4 and TRBJ2-7; weak D call: TRBD1 (5 bases). CDR1 and CDR2 (germline): SGHNT, YYREEE (reference sequence). V lost 0 bases and J 5 bases, leaving 15 bases between the germline ends. This CDR3 has 15 amino acids. The CDR3 DNA sequence: TGTGCCAGCAGCTTGGACTCAGGGTTGTGGGACGAGCAGTACTTC. It yields the protein CASSLDSGLWDEQYF.

The rearrangement links TRBV7-2 to TRBJ1-1; D is ambiguous. V was pared by 8 bases and J by 1 base, with 11 bases between. The CDR3 loop spans 13 amino acids. The V gene's germline CDR1 is SGHTA and CDR2 FQGNSA. The DNA of the CDR3 is TGTGCCAGCCGGGGAGAGGGGAACACTGAAGCTTTCTTT. Translated: CASRGEGNTEAFF.

A note on this clone: In the same sample, other DNA sequences code for this CDR3. The V call is TRBV30, the J call TRBJ1-1, with TRBD1 as a possible D gene (5 bases). Germline V gives CDR1 GTSNPN, CDR2 SVGIG (reference sequence). The CDR3 consists of 13 residues. The V end was cut by 1 base, the J end by 0 bases, with 6 bases between. CDR3 residues: CAWSGQLNTEAFF. The CDR3 DNA follows: TGTGCCTGGAGTGGACAGTTGAACACTGAAGCTTTCTTT.

This chain joins TRBV27 and TRBJ1-2, with D unclear. The CDR3 sequence is 14 residues long. From germline, CDR1 is MNHEY and CDR2 SMNVEV (reference sequence). V lost 4 bases and J lost 1, with 10 bases in between. CDR3 nucleotides: TGTGCCAGCAGTTCCGCTCGGGTTAACTATGGCTACACCTTC. The encoded protein is CASSSARVNYGYTF.

The chain carries TRBV11-2 and TRBJ2-1, with 7 bases that match TRBD1. The CDR3 loop spans 16 amino acids. Per the germline V gene, CDR1 is SGHAT and CDR2 is FQNNGV. J gave up 3 bases and V 2 bases, and 7 bases lay outside the gene matches. In DNA, the CDR3 is TGTGCCAGCAGCTTAAAAGCCGGGACAGTCTACAATGAGCAGTTCTTC. Translation: CASSLKAGTVYNEQFF.

The chain carries TRBV2 and TRBJ1-5; D unclear. Trimming stripped 1 base from V and 3 bases from J, with 10 bases between. The length of the CDR3 is 15 residues. Per the germline V gene, CDR1 is SNHLY and CDR2 is FYNNEI. CDR3 bases: TGTGCCAGCAGTGAAGAACAAGACTTCAATCAGCCCCAGCATTTT. Translated: CASSEEQDFNQPQHF.

The V gene is TRBV7-2, the J gene TRBJ2-7; the D is unclear. CDR1 and CDR2 from the germline V gene are SGHTA and FQGNSA. CDR3 size: 12 residues. V dropped 3 bases and J dropped 2 bases, with 5 bases sitting between them. The CDR3 DNA reads as TGTGCCAGCAGCTTTACACCCTACGAGCAGTACTTC. This gives the protein CASSFTPYEQYF.